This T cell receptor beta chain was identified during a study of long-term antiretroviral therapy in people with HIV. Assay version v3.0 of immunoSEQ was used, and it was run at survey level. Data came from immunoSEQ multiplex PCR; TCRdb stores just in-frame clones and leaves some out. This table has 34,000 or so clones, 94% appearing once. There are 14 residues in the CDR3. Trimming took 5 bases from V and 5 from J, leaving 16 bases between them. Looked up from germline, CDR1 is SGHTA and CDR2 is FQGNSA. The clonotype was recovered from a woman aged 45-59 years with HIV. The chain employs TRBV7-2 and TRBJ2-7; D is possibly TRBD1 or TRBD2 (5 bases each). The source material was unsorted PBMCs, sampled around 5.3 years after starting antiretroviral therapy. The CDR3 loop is CASSPGARYHEQYF. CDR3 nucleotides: TGTGCCAGCAGCCCCGGGGCTAGGTACCACGAGCAGTACTTC.